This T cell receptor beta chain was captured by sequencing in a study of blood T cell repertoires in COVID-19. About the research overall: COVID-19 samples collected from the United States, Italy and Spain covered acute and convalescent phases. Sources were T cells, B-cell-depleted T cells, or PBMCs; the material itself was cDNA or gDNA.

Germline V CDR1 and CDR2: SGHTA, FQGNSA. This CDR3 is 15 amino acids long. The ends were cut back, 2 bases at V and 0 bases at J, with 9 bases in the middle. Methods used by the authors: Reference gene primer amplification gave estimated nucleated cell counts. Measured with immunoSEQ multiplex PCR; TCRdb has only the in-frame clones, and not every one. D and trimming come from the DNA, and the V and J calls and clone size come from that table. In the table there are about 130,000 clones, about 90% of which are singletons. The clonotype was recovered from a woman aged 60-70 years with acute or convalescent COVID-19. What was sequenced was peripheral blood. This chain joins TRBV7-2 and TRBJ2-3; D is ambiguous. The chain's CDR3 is CASSLQPRSTDTQYF. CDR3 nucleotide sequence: TGTGCCAGCAGCTTACAGCCGCGGAGCACAGATACGCAGTATTTT.